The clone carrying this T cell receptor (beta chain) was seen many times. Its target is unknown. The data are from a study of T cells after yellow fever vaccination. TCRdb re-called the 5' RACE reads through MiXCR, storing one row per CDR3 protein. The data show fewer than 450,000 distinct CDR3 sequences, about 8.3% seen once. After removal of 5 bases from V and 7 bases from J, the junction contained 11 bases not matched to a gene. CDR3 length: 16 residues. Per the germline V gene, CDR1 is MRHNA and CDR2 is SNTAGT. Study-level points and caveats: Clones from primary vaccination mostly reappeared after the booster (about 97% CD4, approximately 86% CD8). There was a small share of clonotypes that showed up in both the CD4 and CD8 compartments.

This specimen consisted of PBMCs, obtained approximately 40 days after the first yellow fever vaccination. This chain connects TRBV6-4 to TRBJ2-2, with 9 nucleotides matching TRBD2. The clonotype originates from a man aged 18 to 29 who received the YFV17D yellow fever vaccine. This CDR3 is CASSPSGGGAGGELFF. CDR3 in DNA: TGTGCCAGCAGTCCCTCCGGCGGGGGGGCCGGCGGGGAGCTGTTTTTT.